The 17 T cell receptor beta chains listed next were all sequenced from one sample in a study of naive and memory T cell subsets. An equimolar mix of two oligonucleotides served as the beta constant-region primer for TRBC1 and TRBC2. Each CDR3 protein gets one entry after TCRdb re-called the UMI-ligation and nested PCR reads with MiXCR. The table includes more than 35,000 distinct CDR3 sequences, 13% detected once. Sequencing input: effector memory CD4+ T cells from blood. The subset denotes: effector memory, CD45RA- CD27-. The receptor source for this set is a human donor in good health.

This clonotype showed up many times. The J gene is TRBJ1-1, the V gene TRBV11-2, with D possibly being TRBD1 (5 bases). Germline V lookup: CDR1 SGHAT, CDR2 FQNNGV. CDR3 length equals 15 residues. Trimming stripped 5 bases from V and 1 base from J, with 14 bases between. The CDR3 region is CASSPGAARNTEAFF. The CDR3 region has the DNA TGTGCCAGCAGCCCCGGGGCTGCTCGGAACACTGAAGCTTTCTTT.

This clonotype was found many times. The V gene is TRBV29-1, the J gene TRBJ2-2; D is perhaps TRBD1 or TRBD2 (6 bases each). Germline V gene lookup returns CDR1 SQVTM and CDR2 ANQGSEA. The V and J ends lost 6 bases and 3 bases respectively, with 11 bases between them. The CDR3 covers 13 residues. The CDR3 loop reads CSVAGHDTGELFF. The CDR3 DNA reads TGCAGCGTGGCGGGACACGACACCGGGGAGCTGTTTTTT.

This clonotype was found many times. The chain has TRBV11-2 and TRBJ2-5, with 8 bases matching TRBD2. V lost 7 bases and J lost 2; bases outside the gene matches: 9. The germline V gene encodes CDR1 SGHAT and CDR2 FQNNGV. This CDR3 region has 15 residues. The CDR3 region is CASTRAAGVQETQYF. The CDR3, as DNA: TGTGCCAGCACCCGAGCAGCGGGAGTTCAAGAGACCCAGTACTTC.

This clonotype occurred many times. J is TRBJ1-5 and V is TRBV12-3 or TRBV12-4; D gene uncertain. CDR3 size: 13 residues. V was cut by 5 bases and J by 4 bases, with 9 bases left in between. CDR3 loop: CASSKEMNQPQHF. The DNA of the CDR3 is TGTGCCAGCAGTAAAGAAATGAATCAGCCCCAGCATTTT.

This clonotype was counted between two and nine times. CDR3 sequence reads: CSAYTSGRKFF. In nucleotides, the CDR3 is TGCAGTGCTTATACTAGCGGGAGGAAATTCTTC. This sequence joins TRBV20-1 and TRBJ2-1, with 12 bases fitting TRBD2. The J segment lost 16 bases and the V segment lost 5 bases, leaving 6 bases of the junction unmatched. This CDR3 region has 11 residues. The germline V gene has CDR1 DFQATT and CDR2 SNEGSKA (reference sequence).

CDR3 nucleotide sequence: TGTGCCAGCAGTGAACAGGCGACCGGGGAGCTGTTTTTT. It translates to CASSEQATGELFF. The rearrangement links TRBV2 to TRBJ2-2; D remains ambiguous. Germline CDR1 reads SNHLY; CDR2 reads FYNNEI. The CDR3 totals 13 residues. V lost 2 bases to trimming and J lost 5 bases, with 6 bases between them.

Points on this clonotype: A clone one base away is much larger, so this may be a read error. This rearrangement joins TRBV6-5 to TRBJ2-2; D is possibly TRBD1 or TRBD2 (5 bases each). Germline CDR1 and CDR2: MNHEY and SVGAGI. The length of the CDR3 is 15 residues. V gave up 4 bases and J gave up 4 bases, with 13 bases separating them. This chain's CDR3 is CASSSSGTCTGELFF. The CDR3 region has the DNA TGTGCCAGCAGTTCCTCCGGGACCTGCACCGGGGAGCTGTTTTTT.

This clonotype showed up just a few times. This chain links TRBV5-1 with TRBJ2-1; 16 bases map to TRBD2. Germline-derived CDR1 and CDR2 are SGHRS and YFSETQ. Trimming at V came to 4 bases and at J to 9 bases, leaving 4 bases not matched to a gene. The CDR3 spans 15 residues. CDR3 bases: TGCGCCAGCAGCCCGGGACTAGCGGGAGGGGGTGAGCAGTTCTTC. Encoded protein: CASSPGLAGGGEQFF.

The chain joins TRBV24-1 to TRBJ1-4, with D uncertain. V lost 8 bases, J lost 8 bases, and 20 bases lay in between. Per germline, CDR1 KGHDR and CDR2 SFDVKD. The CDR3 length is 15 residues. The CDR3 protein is CATIGPGPIDEKLFF. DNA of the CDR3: TGTGCCACCATCGGTCCAGGACCCATCGACGAAAAACTGTTTTTT.

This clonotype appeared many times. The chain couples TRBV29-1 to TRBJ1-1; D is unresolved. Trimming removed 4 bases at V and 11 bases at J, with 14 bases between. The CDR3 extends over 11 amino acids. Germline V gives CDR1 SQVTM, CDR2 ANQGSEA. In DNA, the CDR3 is TGCAGCGTTGGGGCTGGGGTGGACGCTTTCTTT. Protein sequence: CSVGAGVDAFF.

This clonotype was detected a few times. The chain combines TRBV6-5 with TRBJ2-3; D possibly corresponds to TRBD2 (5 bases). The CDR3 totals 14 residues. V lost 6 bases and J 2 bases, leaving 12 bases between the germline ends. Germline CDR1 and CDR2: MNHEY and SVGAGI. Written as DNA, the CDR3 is TGTGCCAGCAGGAAAACTAGAGACACAGATACGCAGTATTTT. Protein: CASRKTRDTDTQYF.

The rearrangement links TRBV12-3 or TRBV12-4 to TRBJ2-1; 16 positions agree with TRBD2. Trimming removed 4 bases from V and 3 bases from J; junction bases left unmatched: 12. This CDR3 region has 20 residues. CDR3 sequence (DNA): TGTGCCAGCAGTTCGACGACCGGGACTAGCGGGAGGGCCGTCTACAATGAGCAGTTCTTC. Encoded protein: CASSSTTGTSGRAVYNEQFF.

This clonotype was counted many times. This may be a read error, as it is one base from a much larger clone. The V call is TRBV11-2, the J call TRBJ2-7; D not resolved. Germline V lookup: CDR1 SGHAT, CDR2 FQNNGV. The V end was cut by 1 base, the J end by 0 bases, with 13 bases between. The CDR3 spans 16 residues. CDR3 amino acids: CASSLALTASSYEQYF. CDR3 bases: TGTGCCAGCAGCTTAGCTCTGACTGCAAGCTCCTACGAGCAGTACTTC.

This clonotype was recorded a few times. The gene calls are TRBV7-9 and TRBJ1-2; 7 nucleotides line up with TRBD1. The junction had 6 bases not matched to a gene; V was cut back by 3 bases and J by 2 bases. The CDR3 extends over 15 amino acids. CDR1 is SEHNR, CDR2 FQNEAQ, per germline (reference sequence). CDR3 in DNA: TGTGCCAGCAGCTTTCTCCCGACAGGGAACTATGGCTACACCTTC. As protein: CASSFLPTGNYGYTF.

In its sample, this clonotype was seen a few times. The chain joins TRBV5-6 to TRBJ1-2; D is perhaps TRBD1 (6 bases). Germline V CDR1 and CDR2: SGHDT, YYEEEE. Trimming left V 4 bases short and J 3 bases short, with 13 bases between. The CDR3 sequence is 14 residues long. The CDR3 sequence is CASSGSGAYYGYTF. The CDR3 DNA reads TGTGCCAGCAGCGGCTCAGGGGCCTACTATGGCTACACCTTC. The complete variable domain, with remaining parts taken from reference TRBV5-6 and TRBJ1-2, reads DAGVTQSPTHLIKTRGQQVTLRCSPKSGHDTVSWYQQALGQGPQFIFQYYEEEERQRGNFPDRFSGHQFPNYSSELNVNALLLGDSALYLCASSGSGAYYGYTFGSGTRLTVV.

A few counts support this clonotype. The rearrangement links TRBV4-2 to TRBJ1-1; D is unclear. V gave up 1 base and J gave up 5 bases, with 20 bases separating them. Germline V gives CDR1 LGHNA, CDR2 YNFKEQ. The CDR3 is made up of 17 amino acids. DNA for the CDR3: TGTGCCAGCAGCCAAGGGGGAGGGTTCGGAGGGAGAACTGAAGCTTTCTTT. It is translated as CASSQGGGFGGRTEAFF.

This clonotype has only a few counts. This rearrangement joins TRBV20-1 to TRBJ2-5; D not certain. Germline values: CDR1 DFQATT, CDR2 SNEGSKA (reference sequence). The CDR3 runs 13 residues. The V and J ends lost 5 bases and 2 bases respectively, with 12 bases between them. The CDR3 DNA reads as TGCAGTGCTTGGGTAGGGATACAAGAGACCCAGTACTTC. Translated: CSAWVGIQETQYF.